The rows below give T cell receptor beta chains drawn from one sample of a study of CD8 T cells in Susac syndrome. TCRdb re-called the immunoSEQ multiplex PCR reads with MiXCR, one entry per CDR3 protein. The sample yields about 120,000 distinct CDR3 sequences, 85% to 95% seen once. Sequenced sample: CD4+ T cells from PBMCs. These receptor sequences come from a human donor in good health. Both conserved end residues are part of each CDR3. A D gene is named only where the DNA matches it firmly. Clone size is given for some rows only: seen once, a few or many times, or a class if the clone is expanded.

TGTGCCAGCAGTTTGTTTCAGAACTATGGCTACACCTTC,CASSLFQNYGYTF,.,TRBJ1-2,TRBV12-3/TRBV12-4,.
TGTGCCAGCAGTTTTATCAGGACAGGGGTGCGAGGCTACACCTTC,CASSFIRTGVRGYTF,.,TRBJ1-2,TRBV28,TRBD1
TGTGCCTGGAGTGTTCCCGCGACATTCGCATTGAACACTGAAGCTTTCTTT,CAWSVPATFALNTEAFF,.,TRBJ1-1,TRBV30,.
TGCAGTGCTAGAGATATGACAAGTTTGGGCGAGCAGTACTTC,CSARDMTSLGEQYF,few,TRBJ2-7,TRBV20-1,.
TGTGCCAGCAGTGACTCAGAGGCAGTTATAGCCAAAAACATTCAGTACTTC,CASSDSEAVIAKNIQYF,.,TRBJ2-4,TRBV12-3/TRBV12-4,.
TGTGCCAGCTCACCGAATCGACTGGATACAGATACGCAGTATTTT,CASSPNRLDTDTQYF,.,TRBJ2-3,TRBV18,.
TGTGCCAGCATACGGAACAATGAGCAGTTCTTC,CASIRNNEQFF,.,TRBJ2-1,TRBV2,.
TGTGCCAGCAGGCGTTCTGGGGCCAACGTCCTGACTTTC,CASRRSGANVLTF,few,TRBJ2-6,TRBV12-3/TRBV12-4,.
TGTGCCAGCACCCTTCCAGGGGCGGGTGGGGCCAACGTCCTGACTTTC,CASTLPGAGGANVLTF,.,TRBJ2-6,TRBV7-2,.
TGTGCCACCGACAGGGACAGCTCCTACGAGCAGTACTTC,CATDRDSSYEQYF,.,TRBJ2-7,TRBV7-9,TRBD1
TGCGCCAGCAGCCAATATGGAAATCAGCCCCAGCATTTT,CASSQYGNQPQHF,.,TRBJ1-5,TRBV4-3,.
TGTGCCAGCAGCTTAGATCGGGATGGGGGATCCTACGAGCAGTACTTC,CASSLDRDGGSYEQYF,.,TRBJ2-7,TRBV7-6,.
TGTGCCTGGAGTGTAGCCTATGGCTACACCTTC,CAWSVAYGYTF,.,TRBJ1-2,TRBV30,.
TGCGCCAGCAGTGAGGAAGAGGGACAGGGTAACAGATATAGCAATCAGCCCCAGCATTTT,CASSEEEGQGNRYSNQPQHF,.,TRBJ1-5,TRBV10-1,TRBD1
TGTGCCAGCAGTTACTCTTCGGGGGTAGAGGAGACCCAGTACTTC,CASSYSSGVEETQYF,.,TRBJ2-5,TRBV6-5,.
TGTGCCAGCAGCTTGTGGATAGGGGTATCGGGGACTGAAGCTTTCTTT,CASSLWIGVSGTEAFF,.,TRBJ1-1,TRBV5-6,.
TGTGCCAGCAGCCAAAGCCAGGGAAAGGGAGAGACCCAGTACTTC,CASSQSQGKGETQYF,.,TRBJ2-5,TRBV14,.